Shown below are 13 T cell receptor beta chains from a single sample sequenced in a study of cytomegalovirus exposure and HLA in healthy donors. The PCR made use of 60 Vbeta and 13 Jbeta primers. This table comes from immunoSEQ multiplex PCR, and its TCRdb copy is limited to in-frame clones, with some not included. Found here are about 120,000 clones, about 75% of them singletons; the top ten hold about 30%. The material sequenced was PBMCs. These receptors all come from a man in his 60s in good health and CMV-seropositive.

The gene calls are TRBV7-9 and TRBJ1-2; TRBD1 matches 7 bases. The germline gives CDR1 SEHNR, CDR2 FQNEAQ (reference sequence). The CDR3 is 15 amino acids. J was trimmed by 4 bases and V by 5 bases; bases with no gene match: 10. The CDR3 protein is CASSPRPGQLYGYTF. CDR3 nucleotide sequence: TGTGCCAGCAGCCCCCGGCCGGGACAGCTCTATGGCTACACCTTC.

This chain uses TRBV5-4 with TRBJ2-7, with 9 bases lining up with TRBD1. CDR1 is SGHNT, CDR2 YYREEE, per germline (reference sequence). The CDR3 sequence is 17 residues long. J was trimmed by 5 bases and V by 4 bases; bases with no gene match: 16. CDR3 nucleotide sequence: TGTGCCAGCAGCAGAGTTGGGGGACAGGGTAAGATCCACGAGCAGTACTTC. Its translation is CASSRVGGQGKIHEQYF.

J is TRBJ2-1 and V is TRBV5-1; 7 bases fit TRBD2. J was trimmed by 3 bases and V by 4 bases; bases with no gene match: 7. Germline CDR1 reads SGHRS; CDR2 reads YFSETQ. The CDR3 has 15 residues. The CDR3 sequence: CASSLTASGYNEQFF. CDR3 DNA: TGCGCCAGCAGCCTGACTGCTAGCGGCTACAATGAGCAGTTCTTC.

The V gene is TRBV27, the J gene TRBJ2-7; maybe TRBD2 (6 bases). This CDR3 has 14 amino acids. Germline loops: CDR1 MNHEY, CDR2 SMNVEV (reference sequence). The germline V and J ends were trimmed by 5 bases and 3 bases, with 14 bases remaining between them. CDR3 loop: CASSRFGGIYEQYF. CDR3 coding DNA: TGTGCCAGCAGTAGATTCGGGGGAATCTACGAGCAGTACTTC.

The CDR3 spells CATRGLAGDTQYF. The CDR3 nucleotides are TGTGCCACCAGGGGACTAGCGGGAGATACGCAGTATTTT. The chain uses TRBV2 and TRBJ2-3; 12 nucleotides align to TRBD2. CDR1 and CDR2 from the germline V gene are SNHLY and FYNNEI. With 10 bases clipped from V and 5 bases from J, the junction kept 4 bases outside the gene matches. CDR3 length equals 13 residues.

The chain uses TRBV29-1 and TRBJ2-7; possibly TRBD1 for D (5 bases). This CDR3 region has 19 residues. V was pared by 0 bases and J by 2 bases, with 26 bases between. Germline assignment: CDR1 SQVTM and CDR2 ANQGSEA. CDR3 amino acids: CSVEDWNSGNPPPAYEQYF. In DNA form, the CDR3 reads TGCAGCGTTGAAGATTGGAATTCAGGGAACCCGCCGCCGGCCTACGAGCAGTACTTC.

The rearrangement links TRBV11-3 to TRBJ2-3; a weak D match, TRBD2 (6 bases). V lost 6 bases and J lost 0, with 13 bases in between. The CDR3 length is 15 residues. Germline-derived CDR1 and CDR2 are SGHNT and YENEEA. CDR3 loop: CASSSTGTSTDTQYF. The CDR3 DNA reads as TGTGCCAGCAGTTCTACCGGGACTAGCACAGATACGCAGTATTTT. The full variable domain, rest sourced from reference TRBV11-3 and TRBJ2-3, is EAGVVQSPRYKIIEKKQPVAFWCNPISGHNTLYWYLQNLGQGPELLIRYENEEAVDDSQLPKDRFSAERLKGVDSTLKIQPAELGDSAVYLCASSSTGTSTDTQYFGPGTRLTVL.

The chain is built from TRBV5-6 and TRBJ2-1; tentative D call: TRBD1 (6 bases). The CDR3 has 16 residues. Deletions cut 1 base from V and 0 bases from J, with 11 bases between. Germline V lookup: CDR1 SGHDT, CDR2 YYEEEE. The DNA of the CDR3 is TGTGCCAGCAGCTTGAGGTCCAGGGGCTCCTACAATGAGCAGTTCTTC. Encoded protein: CASSLRSRGSYNEQFF.

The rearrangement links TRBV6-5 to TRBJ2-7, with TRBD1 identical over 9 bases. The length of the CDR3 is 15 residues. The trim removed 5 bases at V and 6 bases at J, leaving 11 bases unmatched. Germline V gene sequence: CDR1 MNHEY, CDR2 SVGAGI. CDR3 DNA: TGTGCCAGCAGTACAGTACCGGGACAGGGCCTCGAGCAGTACTTC. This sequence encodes CASSTVPGQGLEQYF.

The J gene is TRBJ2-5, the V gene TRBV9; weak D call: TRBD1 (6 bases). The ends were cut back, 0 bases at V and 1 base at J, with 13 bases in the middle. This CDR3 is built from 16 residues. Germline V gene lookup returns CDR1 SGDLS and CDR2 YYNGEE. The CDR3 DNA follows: TGTGCCAGCAGCGTAGCTTCCCTAGGGGGCCAAGAGACCCAGTACTTC. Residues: CASSVASLGGQETQYF.

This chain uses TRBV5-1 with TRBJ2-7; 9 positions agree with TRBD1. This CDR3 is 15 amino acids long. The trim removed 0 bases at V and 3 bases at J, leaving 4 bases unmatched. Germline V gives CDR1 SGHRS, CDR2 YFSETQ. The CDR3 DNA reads TGCGCCAGCAGCTTGGTGGCGACAGGGGGCTACGAGCAGTACTTC. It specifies CASSLVATGGYEQYF.

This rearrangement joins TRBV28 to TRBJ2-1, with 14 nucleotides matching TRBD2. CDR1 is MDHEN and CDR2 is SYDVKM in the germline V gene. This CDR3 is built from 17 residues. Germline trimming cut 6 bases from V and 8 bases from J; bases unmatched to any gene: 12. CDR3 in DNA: TGTGCCAGCAGACACGCTTTTGGGACTAGCGGGAGTGATGAGCAGTTCTTC. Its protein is CASRHAFGTSGSDEQFF.

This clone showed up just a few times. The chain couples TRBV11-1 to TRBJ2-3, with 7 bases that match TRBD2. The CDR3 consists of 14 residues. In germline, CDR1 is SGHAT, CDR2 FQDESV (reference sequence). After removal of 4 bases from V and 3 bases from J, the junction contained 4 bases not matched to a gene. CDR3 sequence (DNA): TGTGCCAGCAGCTACGGGCGGGGGACAGATACGCAGTATTTT. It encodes CASSYGRGTDTQYF.